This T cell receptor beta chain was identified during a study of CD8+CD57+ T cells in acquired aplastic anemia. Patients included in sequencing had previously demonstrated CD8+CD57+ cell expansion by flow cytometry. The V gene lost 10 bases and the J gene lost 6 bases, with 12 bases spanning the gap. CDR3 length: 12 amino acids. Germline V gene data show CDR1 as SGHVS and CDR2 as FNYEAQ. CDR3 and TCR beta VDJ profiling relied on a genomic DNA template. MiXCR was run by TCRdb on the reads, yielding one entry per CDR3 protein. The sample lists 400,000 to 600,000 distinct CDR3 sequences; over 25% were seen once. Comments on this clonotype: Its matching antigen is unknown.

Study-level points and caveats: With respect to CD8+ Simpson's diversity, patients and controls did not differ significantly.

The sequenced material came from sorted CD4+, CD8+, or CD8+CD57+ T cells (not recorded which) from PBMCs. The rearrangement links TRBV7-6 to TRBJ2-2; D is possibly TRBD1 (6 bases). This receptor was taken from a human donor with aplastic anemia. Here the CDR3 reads CANHREPGELFF. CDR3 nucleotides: TGTGCCAACCACAGGGAGCCCGGGGAGCTGTTTTTT.